The 5 T cell receptor beta chains below were found in one sample sequenced in a study of T cell responses to AZD1222 COVID-19 vaccine. Profiling relied on immunoSEQ multiplex PCR, and the TCRdb table lists in-frame clones only, not all of them. The table shows around 160,000 clones, with just over 90% occurring only once. This specimen was peripheral blood, taken on day 0 of AZD1222 vaccination. The receptors were sampled from an adult in good health.

This clone was counted a single time. The V gene is TRBV5-1, the J gene TRBJ1-6; TRBD1 agrees at 7 bases. The CDR3 length is 16 residues. CDR1 is SGHRS, CDR2 YFSETQ, per germline. V trimming: 4 bases; J trimming: 10 bases; junction bases outside the gene matches: 14. The CDR3 reads CASSLMGTETSSPLHF. The CDR3 DNA is TGCGCCAGCAGCCTGATGGGGACAGAAACGTCGTCACCCCTCCACTTT.

In its sample, this clone was seen once. The chain is built from TRBV2 and TRBJ2-5; TRBD1 might be the D (5 bases). Germline CDR1 SNHLY, CDR2 FYNNEI. V lost 0 bases and J 6 bases, leaving 11 bases between the germline ends. There are 14 residues in the CDR3. The CDR3 spells CASSEAQGSKTQYF. In nucleotides, the CDR3 is TGTGCCAGCAGTGAAGCGCAGGGTTCGAAGACCCAGTACTTC.

The V gene is TRBV7-9, the J gene TRBJ1-5, with 7 bases aligning to TRBD1. V lost 5 bases, J lost 3 bases, and 7 bases stayed unmatched. The germline V gene has CDR1 SEHNR and CDR2 FQNEAQ (reference sequence). This CDR3 region has 15 residues. CDR3 protein: CASSPSGTDNQPQHF. The CDR3 region has the DNA TGTGCCAGCAGCCCCTCCGGGACAGACAATCAGCCCCAGCATTTT.

This clone was detected only once. The rearrangement links TRBV28 to TRBJ1-5; weak D call: TRBD1 (5 bases). Trimming removed 4 bases from V and 2 bases from J, with 12 bases in between. The CDR3 covers 15 residues. Per the germline V gene, CDR1 is MDHEN and CDR2 is SYDVKM. Here the CDR3 DNA reads TGTGCCAGCAGTTATCAGGGTTGGGGCAATCAGCCCCAGCATTTT. Amino acids: CASSYQGWGNQPQHF.

This clone was seen just once. The chain combines TRBV10-3 with TRBJ2-1, with D possibly TRBD1 on 6 matching bases. Germline-derived CDR1 and CDR2 are ENHRY and SYGVKD. The CDR3 is made up of 12 amino acids. The ends were cut back, 6 bases at V and 8 bases at J, with 11 bases in the middle. The DNA for the CDR3 is TGTGCCATCAGAGGGGGTATGCATGAGCAGTTCTTC. This sequence encodes CAIRGGMHEQFF.